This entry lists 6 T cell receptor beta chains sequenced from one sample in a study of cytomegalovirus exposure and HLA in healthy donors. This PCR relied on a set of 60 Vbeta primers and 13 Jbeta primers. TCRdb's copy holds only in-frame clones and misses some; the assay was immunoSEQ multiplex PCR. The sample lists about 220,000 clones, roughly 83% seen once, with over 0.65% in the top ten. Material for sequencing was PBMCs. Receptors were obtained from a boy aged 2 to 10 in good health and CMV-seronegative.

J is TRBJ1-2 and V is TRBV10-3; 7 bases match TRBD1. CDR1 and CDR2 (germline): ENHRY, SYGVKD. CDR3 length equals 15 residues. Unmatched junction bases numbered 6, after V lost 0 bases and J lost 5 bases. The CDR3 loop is CAISESEGAMYGYTF. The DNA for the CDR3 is TGTGCCATCAGTGAGTCAGAGGGGGCGATGTATGGCTACACCTTC.

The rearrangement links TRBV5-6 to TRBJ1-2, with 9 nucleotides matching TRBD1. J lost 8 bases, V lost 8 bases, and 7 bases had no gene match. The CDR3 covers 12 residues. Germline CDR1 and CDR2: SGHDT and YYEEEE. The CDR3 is CASSGQGHGYTF. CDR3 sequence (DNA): TGTGCCAGTTCGGGACAGGGTCACGGCTACACCTTC. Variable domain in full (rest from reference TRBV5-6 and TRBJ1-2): DAGVTQSPTHLIKTRGQQVTLRCSPKSGHDTVSWYQQALGQGPQFIFQYYEEEERQRGNFPDRFSGHQFPNYSSELNVNALLLGDSALYLCASSGQGHGYTFGSGTRLTVV.

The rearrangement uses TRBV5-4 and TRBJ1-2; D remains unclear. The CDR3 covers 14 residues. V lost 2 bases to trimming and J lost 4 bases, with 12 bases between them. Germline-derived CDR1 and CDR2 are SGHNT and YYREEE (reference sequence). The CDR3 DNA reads TGTGCCAGCAGCTTCCCGGGGTGGGGCTATGGCTACACCTTC. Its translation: CASSFPGWGYGYTF.

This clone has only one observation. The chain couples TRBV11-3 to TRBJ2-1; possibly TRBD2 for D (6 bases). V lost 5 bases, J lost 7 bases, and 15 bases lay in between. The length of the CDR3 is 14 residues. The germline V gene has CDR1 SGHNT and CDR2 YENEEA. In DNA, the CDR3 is TGTGCCAGCAGCCCCACCGGCGGGGAGAATGAGCAGTTCTTC. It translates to CASSPTGGENEQFF. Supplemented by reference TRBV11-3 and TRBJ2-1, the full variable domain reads EAGVVQSPRYKIIEKKQPVAFWCNPISGHNTLYWYLQNLGQGPELLIRYENEEAVDDSQLPKDRFSAERLKGVDSTLKIQPAELGDSAVYLCASSPTGGENEQFFGPGTRLTVL.

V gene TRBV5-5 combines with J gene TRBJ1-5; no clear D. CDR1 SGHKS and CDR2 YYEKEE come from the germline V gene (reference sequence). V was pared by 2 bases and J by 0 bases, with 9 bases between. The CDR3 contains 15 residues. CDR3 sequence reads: CASSLSPYSNQPQHF. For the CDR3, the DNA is TGTGCCAGCAGCTTAAGTCCCTATAGCAATCAGCCCCAGCATTTT. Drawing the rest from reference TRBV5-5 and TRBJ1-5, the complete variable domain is DAGVTQSPTHLIKTRGQQVTLRCSPISGHKSVSWYQQVLGQGPQFIFQYYEKEERGRGNFPDRFSARQFPNYSSELNVNALLLGDSALYLCASSLSPYSNQPQHFGDGTRLSIL.

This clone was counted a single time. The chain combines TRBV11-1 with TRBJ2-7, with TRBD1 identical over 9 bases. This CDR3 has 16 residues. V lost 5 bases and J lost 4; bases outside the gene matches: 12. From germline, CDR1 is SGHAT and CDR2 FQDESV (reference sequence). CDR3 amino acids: CASSNRDRVGKYEQYF. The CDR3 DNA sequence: TGTGCCAGCAGCAACCGGGACAGGGTTGGGAAATACGAGCAGTACTTC.